This T cell receptor beta chain was identified in a study of spatial heterogeneity in lung cancer. Study background: TCR and UMI combinations that were unique each appeared, on average, more than ten times in raw reads. General study results and limits: Ubiquitous and regional expanded TCR counts correlated with ubiquitous and regional nonsynonymous mutations, respectively. Tracking of tumor mutation counts was seen in expanded intratumoral alpha and beta TCR counts.

A unique molecular identifier was carried by every single TCR cDNA molecule. A single record per CDR3 protein comes from TCRdb applying MiXCR to the 5' RACE reads. The sample has about 3,800 distinct CDR3 sequences, 4.1% seen once. V shed 4 bases, J shed 3 bases, and the junction held 2 bases outside the gene matches. Germline assignment: CDR1 LGHDT and CDR2 YNNKEL (reference sequence). The CDR3 is 13 residues long. This clonotype occurred many times. Its target is unknown. Regarding time point: sample taken at primary tumor resection. Frozen PBMC, nontumor lung or tumor provided whole RNA, which was sequenced unsorted.

The starting material was lung tumor tissue, obtained at surgery. This clonotype originated in a male donor with early-stage non-small cell lung cancer. V gene TRBV3-1 combines with J gene TRBJ1-1; 7 positions agree with TRBD1. This chain's CDR3 is CASSLTGDTEAFF. The CDR3 nucleotides read TGTGCCAGCAGCCTAACAGGGGACACTGAAGCTTTCTTT.